Below are 17 T cell receptor beta chains sequenced from a single sample in a study of CD8 T cells in Susac syndrome. An input of about 0.45 to 1 ug of RNA was subjected to reverse transcription using random hexamers. MiXCR was run by TCRdb on the immunoSEQ multiplex PCR reads, yielding one entry per CDR3 protein. Among approximately 170,000 distinct CDR3 sequences listed, roughly 94% were seen once. The sequenced sample consisted of CD4+ T cells from PBMCs. The origin of the receptors is a human donor with multiple sclerosis.

The sample holds one count of this clonotype. The rearrangement links TRBV30 to TRBJ1-2; 9 bases are shared with TRBD1. This CDR3 is 16 amino acids long. The V segment lost 1 base and the J segment 7 bases; nucleotides outside the gene matches: 13. The germline gives CDR1 GTSNPN, CDR2 SVGIG (reference sequence). CDR3 DNA: TGTGCCTGGAGTGGATTGCCTGCGGGACAGGGTTTTGGCTACACCTTC. Protein: CAWSGLPAGQGFGYTF.

V is TRBV4-2 and J is TRBJ2-3; D unresolved. Germline CDR1 LGHNA, CDR2 YNFKEQ. Trimming took 1 base from V and 0 from J, leaving 11 bases between them. CDR3 length equals 16 residues. The DNA for the CDR3 is TGTGCCAGCAGCCAAGCGAAGGCAGTTAGCACAGATACGCAGTATTTT. This encodes CASSQAKAVSTDTQYF.

The CDR3 DNA reads as TGTGCCAGTAGTCGTGCCCGGCAGCCCCAGCATTTT. Its protein product is CASSRARQPQHF. The chain joins TRBV19 to TRBJ1-5; D is uncertain. The CDR3 consists of 12 residues. CDR1 and CDR2 from the germline V gene are LNHDA and SQIVND (reference sequence). V dropped 5 bases and J dropped 7 bases, with 9 bases sitting between them.

J is TRBJ2-5 and V is TRBV29-1; D is ambiguous. The CDR3 is made up of 11 amino acids. V was trimmed by 7 bases and J by 5 bases, leaving 11 bases between them. Germline V lookup: CDR1 SQVTM, CDR2 ANQGSEA. CDR3 sequence reads: CSGGYPETQYF. CDR3 sequence (DNA): TGCAGCGGGGGTTATCCGGAGACCCAGTACTTC.

V gene TRBV2 combines with J gene TRBJ2-2; D perhaps matches TRBD2 (6 bases). Germline V gene data show CDR1 as SNHLY and CDR2 as FYNNEI. CDR3 length equals 16 residues. V was trimmed by 5 bases and J by 0 bases, leaving 13 bases between them. The chain's CDR3 is CASSLAELTNTGELFF. The CDR3 nucleotides read TGTGCCAGCAGTTTAGCGGAACTAACGAACACCGGGGAGCTGTTTTTT.

CDR3 residues: CAIRPTASSYNEQFF. The CDR3 DNA sequence: TGTGCCATCAGACCGACAGCAAGCTCCTACAATGAGCAGTTCTTC. J is TRBJ2-1 and V is TRBV10-3, with D perhaps matching TRBD1 (5 bases). Trimming took 6 bases from V and 0 from J, leaving 12 bases between them. CDR1 is ENHRY and CDR2 is SYGVKD in the germline V gene. The length of the CDR3 is 15 residues.

The genes are TRBV14 and TRBJ2-1; D unclear. This CDR3 comprises 13 residues. Germline lookup yields CDR1 SGHDN and CDR2 FVKESK. With 3 bases removed from V and 6 bases from J, the gap between germline ends came to 9 bases. CDR3 in DNA: TGTGCCAGCAGCCAGGCCCGGGCCAATGAGCAGTTCTTC. The encoded protein is CASSQARANEQFF.

The chain has TRBV20-1 and TRBJ2-1; 8 bases align to TRBD2. Germline CDR1 reads DFQATT; CDR2 reads SNEGSKA (reference sequence). The CDR3 extends over 15 amino acids. The ends lost 7 bases at V and 0 bases at J; junction bases unmatched: 8. CDR3 amino acids: CSVSSGASSYNEQFF. In DNA, the CDR3 is TGCAGTGTGAGTAGCGGGGCGAGCTCCTACAATGAGCAGTTCTTC.

The chain combines TRBV27 with TRBJ2-7, with D possibly being TRBD1 (5 bases). The CDR3 is made up of 14 amino acids. Trimming removed 8 bases from V and 0 bases from J, with 14 bases in between. The germline gives CDR1 MNHEY, CDR2 SMNVEV (reference sequence). The CDR3 bases are TGTGCCAGCGGGGCTCGTAGGGGCTCCTACGAGCAGTACTTC. Amino acid sequence: CASGARRGSYEQYF.

The V call is TRBV7-9, the J call TRBJ2-3; 7 nucleotides align to TRBD2. Losses at the gene ends were 6 bases for V and 2 bases for J; bases not matched to a gene: 5. The CDR3 totals 14 residues. Germline V gene data show CDR1 as SEHNR and CDR2 as FQNEAQ (reference sequence). The CDR3 loop is CASRWGTNTDTQYF. The CDR3 coding sequence is TGTGCCAGCAGATGGGGGACTAACACAGATACGCAGTATTTT.

V and J are TRBV28 and TRBJ1-2; no clear D. V lost 6 bases, J lost 9 bases, and 14 bases lay in between. This CDR3 is built from 12 residues. The V gene's germline CDR1 is MDHEN and CDR2 SYDVKM. CDR3 sequence (DNA): TGTGCCAGCAGCCTTACCGCCGGGAGCTACACCTTC. It yields the protein CASSLTAGSYTF.

This CDR3 is CASSSLRRGYWEAFF. CDR3 nucleotides: TGTGCCAGCAGTTCACTCCGGAGGGGGTATTGGGAAGCTTTCTTT. The chain has TRBV27 and TRBJ1-1, with D perhaps TRBD1 (6 bases). V gave up 4 bases and J gave up 8 bases, with 20 bases separating them. This CDR3 has 15 amino acids. Germline lookup yields CDR1 MNHEY and CDR2 SMNVEV (reference sequence).

The V call is TRBV12-3 or TRBV12-4, the J call TRBJ2-3; D unresolved. This CDR3 is 12 amino acids long. Trimming pared 5 bases from V and 3 bases from J, leaving 6 bases between. In DNA form, the CDR3 reads TGTGCCAGCAGTCTCAGAACAGATACGCAGTATTTT. Its translation is CASSLRTDTQYF.

The CDR3 sequence is CASSSPGLAEETQYF. CDR3 nucleotides: TGTGCCAGCAGTTCCCCGGGACTAGCGGAAGAGACCCAGTACTTC. The chain carries TRBV12-3 or TRBV12-4 and TRBJ2-5; 11 bases agree with TRBD2. The CDR3 runs to 15 residues. Germline trimming cut 4 bases from V and 3 bases from J; bases unmatched to any gene: 4.

The chain has TRBV24-1 and TRBJ2-7; 10 nucleotides line up with TRBD1. Germline V gene data show CDR1 as KGHDR and CDR2 as SFDVKD. V lost 3 bases, J lost 5 bases, and 9 bases stayed unmatched. The CDR3 has 16 residues. CDR3 sequence (DNA): TGTGCCACCAGTGATACGGGACGGGACAGGGGCAACGAGCAGTACTTC. Translated, it gives CATSDTGRDRGNEQYF.

This clonotype was detected only a few times. This chain uses TRBV10-2 with TRBJ2-7; D is possibly TRBD1 or TRBD2 (5 bases each). The V gene lost 6 bases and the J gene lost 9 bases, with 15 bases spanning the gap. The CDR3 is 12 amino acids. Looked up from germline, CDR1 is WSHSY and CDR2 is SAAADI. The CDR3 loop reads CASSEQARGQYF. The CDR3 coding sequence is TGCGCCAGCAGCGAACAGGCCCGGGGGCAGTACTTC.

The V gene is TRBV7-3, the J gene TRBJ2-3; a weak D match, TRBD1 (6 bases). Germline-derived CDR1 and CDR2 are SGHTA and FQGTGA. V gave up 5 bases and J gave up 6 bases, with 18 bases separating them. The CDR3 loop spans 15 amino acids. CDR3: CASSDRGWGPDTQYF. The CDR3 DNA follows: TGTGCCAGCAGCGATAGGGGTTGGGGGCCGGATACGCAGTATTTT.